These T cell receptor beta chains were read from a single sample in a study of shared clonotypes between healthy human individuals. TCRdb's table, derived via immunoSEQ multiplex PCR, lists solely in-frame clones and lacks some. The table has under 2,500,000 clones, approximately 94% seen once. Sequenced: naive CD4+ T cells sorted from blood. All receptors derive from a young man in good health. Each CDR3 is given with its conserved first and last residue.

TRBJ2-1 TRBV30 CAWNSQGDEQFF
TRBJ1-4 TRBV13 CASVRKSGLKNEKLFF
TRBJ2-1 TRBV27 CASSEYNEQFF
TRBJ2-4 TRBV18 CATDGDLAKNIQYF
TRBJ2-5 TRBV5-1 CASSLVQGRETQYF
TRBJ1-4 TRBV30 CAWAGQINEKLFF
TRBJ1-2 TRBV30 CAWRKQEGYGYTF
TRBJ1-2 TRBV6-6 CASSGDSHGYTF
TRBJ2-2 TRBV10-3 CAISAGNPNTGELFF
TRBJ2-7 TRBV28 CASSLTGSQAEQYF
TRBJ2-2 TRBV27 CASSIAGWGGELFF
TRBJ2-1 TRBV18 CATQKGGLAGSNEQFF
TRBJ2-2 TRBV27 CASRWTGGTIGGELFF
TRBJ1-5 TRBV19 CASSIYGAVSSNQPQHF
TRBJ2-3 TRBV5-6 CASSKITGGADTQYF
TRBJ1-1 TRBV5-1 CASSAGVLGVRTEAFF
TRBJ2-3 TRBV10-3 CAIGKNADTQYF
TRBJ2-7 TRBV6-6 CASSYSDSYEQYF
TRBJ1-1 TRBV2 CASSEGQTNEAFF
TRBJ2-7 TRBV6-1 CASTRTDYEQYF
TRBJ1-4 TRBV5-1 CASSPSTGTGEKLFF
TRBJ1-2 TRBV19 CASSRNDLFNYGYTF
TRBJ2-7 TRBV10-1 CASSESTYDEQYF
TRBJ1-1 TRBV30 CAWREYTEAFF